The following is a T cell receptor (beta chain) sequence with its context. This record belongs to a study of blood T cell repertoires in COVID-19. At the level of the study: PBMCs, B-cell-depleted T cells, or T cells were the source of the cDNA or gDNA that made up the material.

Individuals aged roughly 18 to 95 years were recruited from 24 US areas. The study counted Cohort 3 donors as recovered given two negative PCRs, clearance, or symptom resolution. In the authors' methods: Amplification of reference gene primers was used by the study to estimate nucleated cell counts. Produced via immunoSEQ multiplex PCR; TCRdb's table is partial and in-frame only. V, J and clone size reflect that table, while D and trimming were determined from the DNA. This sample has over 350,000 clones, with approximately 90% found just once. From germline, CDR1 is LNHDA and CDR2 SQIVND (reference sequence). The CDR3 extends over 17 amino acids. Trimming cost V 3 bases and J 2 bases, with 17 bases left between them.

V is TRBV19 and J is TRBJ2-1; tentatively, D is TRBD2 (6 bases). This TCR was recovered from a woman aged 18-29 years who had recovered from COVID-19. Material: PBMCs or T cells enriched from blood (not recorded which). The CDR3 is CASSISGRRGTYNEQFF. CDR3 coding DNA: TGTGCCAGTAGTATTTCTGGCAGGCGGGGTACCTACAATGAGCAGTTCTTC. The full variable domain, with the rest looked up from reference TRBV19 and TRBJ2-1, is DGGITQSPKYLFRKEGQNVTLSCEQNLNHDAMYWYRQDPGQGLRLIYYSQIVNDFQKGDIAEGYSVSREKKESFPLTVTSAQKNPTAFYLCASSISGRRGTYNEQFFGPGTRLTVL.